This TCR beta chain was identified in a study of a mutant IDH1 vaccine in newly diagnosed glioma. Generated by immunoSEQ multiplex PCR, the TCRdb table keeps only in-frame clones and is missing some. The sample carries some 38,000 clones, about 78% recorded once. J gave up 6 bases and V 4 bases, and 8 bases lay outside the gene matches. Germline V gives CDR1 SQVTM, CDR2 ANQGSEA. The CDR3 loop spans 13 amino acids. Stated time point: baseline, week 1 (first vaccination visit). Treatment given: pre-vaccination baseline after standard-of-care therapy. This receptor was taken from a man between 35 and 55 years old with glioma. Some clones in this sample may be carry-over from other donors' samples. This chain links TRBV29-1 with TRBJ2-7, with 8 bases aligning to TRBD2. The sequencing here drew on PBMCs, taken from a glioma patient treated with radiotherapy, temozolomide or both. For the CDR3, the DNA is TGCAGCGTTGCCGGGGGACTAGGGGGCGAGCAGTACTTC. It codes for CSVAGGLGGEQYF.